This T cell receptor beta chain was observed in a study of blood T cell repertoires in COVID-19. For the study at large: Samples representing acute and convalescent COVID-19 were sourced from the United States, Italy and Spain. The cDNA or gDNA used as material had been derived from T cells, B-cell-depleted T cells, or PBMCs.

Authors' processing steps: Amplification with reference gene primers provided the estimates of nucleated cell counts. Sequenced by immunoSEQ multiplex PCR; TCRdb stores in-frame clones only, minus some. The D gene and trimming were derived from the DNA, and the V and J assignments and clone size from that table. Of tens of thousands of clones listed, 90% are singletons. Between the trimmed V and J ends, which lost 4 bases and 4 bases, there was a span of 6 bases. The CDR3 extends over 12 amino acids. The source of this sequence is an older man with acute or convalescent COVID-19. The gene calls are TRBV5-7 and TRBJ1-5; no firm D call. TRBV5-7 is known as an ORF, though its function is uncertain. The specimen was peripheral blood. CDR3 sequence (DNA): TGTGCCAGCAGCGGAGGGAATCAGCCCCAGCATTTT. It translates to CASSGGNQPQHF.